What follows are 23 T cell receptor beta chains derived from one specimen sequenced in a study of chemoradiotherapy in HPV16-positive cancers. Only in-frame clones appear in the TCRdb table, and some are missing; sequencing was by immunoSEQ multiplex PCR. The data contain about 31,000 clones, more than 80% of them singletons. Sample: blood, taken from a patient who underwent chemoradiotherapy. Receptors were obtained from a human donor with HPV-associated anogenital cancer.

The chain has TRBV5-4 and TRBJ1-6; TRBD1 might be the D (5 bases). V lost 4 bases to trimming and J lost 8 bases, with 16 bases between them. Germline-derived CDR1 and CDR2 are SGHNT and YYREEE (reference sequence). The CDR3 totals 15 residues. This CDR3 is CASSPDTSDDSPLHF. The CDR3, as DNA: TGTGCCAGCAGCCCGGACACAAGTGACGATTCACCCCTCCACTTT.

The rearrangement joins TRBV10-1 to TRBJ1-1; D remains ambiguous. Looked up from germline, CDR1 is WNHNN and CDR2 is SYGVQD (reference sequence). V was trimmed by 4 bases and J by 4 bases, leaving 10 bases between them. The CDR3 consists of 13 residues. The CDR3, as DNA: TGCGCCAGCAGTGCGATAGGTAGCACTGAAGCTTTCTTT. Residues: CASSAIGSTEAFF.

A remark on this clone: One junction end disagrees with the germline gene, perhaps due to a read error. The chain has TRBV30 and TRBJ2-5; the D gene is possibly TRBD2 (7 bases). CDR1 is GTSNPN, CDR2 SVGIG, per germline (reference sequence). The CDR3 runs to 16 residues. The CDR3 loop reads CAGRGGGGGPRETQYF. The CDR3 DNA sequence: TGTGCCGGGAGAGGGGGAGGGGGAGGGCCACGGGAGACCCAGTACTTC.

This clone has only one observation. The chain couples TRBV5-1 to TRBJ1-6; 8 positions match TRBD1. V shed 4 bases and J 2 bases; nucleotides not matched to a gene: 11. The CDR3 loop spans 18 amino acids. From germline, CDR1 is SGHRS and CDR2 YFSETQ. CDR3 loop: CASSKDGTGGAYNSPLHF. CDR3 sequence (DNA): TGCGCCAGCAGCAAGGATGGAACAGGGGGAGCCTATAATTCACCCCTCCACTTT.

This chain links TRBV28 with TRBJ1-5, with unresolved D. The ends were cut back, 3 bases at V and 8 bases at J, with 5 bases in the middle. Germline loops: CDR1 MDHEN, CDR2 SYDVKM. The CDR3 totals 11 residues. The CDR3 loop reads CASSFSEPQHF. In DNA, the CDR3 is TGTGCCAGCAGTTTTTCGGAGCCCCAGCATTTT.

V usage is TRBV30 and J usage is TRBJ2-2; no clear D. V gave up 2 bases and J gave up 5 bases, with 15 bases separating them. The CDR3 spans 15 residues. CDR1 GTSNPN and CDR2 SVGIG come from the germline V gene (reference sequence). The chain's CDR3 is CAWSNQRVRTGELFF. The CDR3 DNA reads TGTGCCTGGAGTAACCAAAGGGTTAGGACCGGGGAGCTGTTTTTT.

V gene TRBV6-1 combines with J gene TRBJ2-5; the match to TRBD2 covers 14 bases. Germline assignment: CDR1 MNHNS and CDR2 SASEGT. CDR3 size: 15 residues. Germline trimming cut 6 bases from V and 1 base from J; bases unmatched to any gene: 1. CDR3 DNA sequence: TGTGCCAGCAGAGGACTAGCGGGGGGCCAAGAGACCCAGTACTTC. Its protein product is CASRGLAGGQETQYF.

The chain joins TRBV5-1 to TRBJ2-1; 8 bases agree with TRBD2. This CDR3 comprises 16 residues. V shed 1 base and J 7 bases; nucleotides not matched to a gene: 10. Germline CDR1 is SGHRS and CDR2 is YFSETQ. CDR3 sequence reads: CASSLSYGGAVNEQFF. The CDR3 region has the DNA TGCGCCAGCAGCTTGTCATACGGGGGGGCCGTAAATGAGCAGTTCTTC.

The V and J genes are TRBV2 and TRBJ1-1; tentative D call: TRBD1 (5 bases). CDR1 is SNHLY, CDR2 FYNNEI, per germline. This CDR3 spans 15 amino acids. Deletions cut 3 bases from V and 5 bases from J, with 16 bases between. This CDR3 reads CASSEVRAGVTEAFF. The CDR3 nucleotides are TGTGCCAGCAGTGAGGTGAGGGCGGGGGTAACTGAAGCTTTCTTT.

The V gene is TRBV29-1, the J gene TRBJ2-1, with 8 positions matching TRBD1. Trimming took 4 bases from V and 9 from J; bases not matched to a gene: 11. Germline V gene lookup returns CDR1 SQVTM and CDR2 ANQGSEA. The CDR3 is 14 amino acids. In DNA form, the CDR3 reads TGCAGCGTTGCGGGGCAGGGGGCTGTTCGTGAGCAGTTCTTC. Residues: CSVAGQGAVREQFF.

As DNA, the CDR3 is TGCGCCAGCAGCCAATTTGCTTCGGCGGATATGTTTTATGGCTACACCTTC. Translating gives CASSQFASADMFYGYTF. J is TRBJ1-2 and V is TRBV4-1; D call uncertain. The CDR3 sequence is 17 residues long. Germline V gene sequence: CDR1 MGHRA, CDR2 YSYEKL. The V end lost 2 bases, the J end lost 5 bases, and 21 bases lay between the germline ends.

In this sample, this clone turned up a few times. The genes are TRBV5-1 and TRBJ1-3; 10 positions agree with TRBD1. The CDR3 loop spans 13 amino acids. The V gene end was trimmed by 3 bases and the J gene end by 10 bases; junction bases not matched to a gene: 4. In germline, CDR1 is SGHRS, CDR2 YFSETQ. Here the CDR3 reads CASSSTGGDTIYF. DNA of the CDR3: TGCGCCAGCAGCTCGACAGGGGGCGATACCATATATTTT. The full variable domain, rest sourced from reference TRBV5-1 and TRBJ1-3, is KAGVTQTPRYLIKTRGQQVTLSCSPISGHRSVSWYQQTPGQGLQFLFEYFSETQRNKGNFPGRFSGRQFSNSRSEMNVSTLELGDSALYLCASSSTGGDTIYFGEGSWLTVV.

The chain has TRBV10-3 and TRBJ1-1; D not resolved. The CDR3 sequence is 11 residues long. Germline V gene data show CDR1 as ENHRY and CDR2 as SYGVKD. Trimming shortened V by 0 bases and J by 8 bases, and 4 bases separated the two germline ends. As DNA, the CDR3 is TGTGCCATCAGTGAGTCTGCGGAAGCTTTCTTT. Translation: CAISESAEAFF.

The rearrangement links TRBV30 to TRBJ1-2, with D possibly TRBD1 on 6 matching bases. Germline-derived CDR1 and CDR2 are GTSNPN and SVGIG (reference sequence). This CDR3 has 14 residues. Trimming removed 1 base at V and 6 bases at J, with 15 bases between. The CDR3 protein is CAWSAWGASDGYTF. The CDR3, as DNA: TGTGCCTGGAGTGCTTGGGGGGCCAGCGATGGCTACACCTTC.

In this sample, this clone turned up once. The chain uses TRBV15 and TRBJ2-5, with D tentatively TRBD1 or TRBD2 (5 bases each). Between the trimmed V and J ends, which lost 1 base and 5 bases, there was a span of 23 bases. CDR1 LNHNV and CDR2 YYDKDF come from the germline V gene (reference sequence). This CDR3 contains 18 residues. CDR3 sequence reads: CATSRGHLAAAREETQYF. In nucleotides, the CDR3 is TGTGCCACCAGCAGAGGTCATCTGGCAGCAGCCAGGGAGGAGACCCAGTACTTC.

The chain recombines TRBV7-9 with TRBJ2-7, with a possible D match to TRBD2 (5 bases). V shed 3 bases and J shed 3 bases, with 15 bases lying between them. CDR1 and CDR2 (germline): SEHNR, FQNEAQ (reference sequence). The CDR3 covers 15 residues. CDR3 protein: CASSFRGSSSYEQYF. Here the CDR3 DNA reads TGTGCCAGCAGCTTTAGAGGGTCCAGCAGCTACGAGCAGTACTTC.

The chain couples TRBV7-9 to TRBJ1-2; TRBD1 aligns across 10 bases. The J segment lost 5 bases and the V segment lost 1 base, leaving 7 bases of the junction unmatched. The CDR3 has 16 amino acids. Germline V gene sequence: CDR1 SEHNR, CDR2 FQNEAQ (reference sequence). The CDR3 here is CASSLGTGGSSYGYTF. Written as DNA, the CDR3 is TGTGCCAGCAGCTTAGGGACAGGGGGATCCTCTTATGGCTACACCTTC.

V is TRBV5-6 and J is TRBJ2-3, with TRBD2 matching 11 bases. The CDR3 runs to 14 residues. V gave up 4 bases and J gave up 4 bases; unmatched junction bases: 2. CDR1 is SGHDT, CDR2 YYEEEE, per germline. The CDR3 protein is CASSVAGGADTQYF. CDR3 in DNA: TGTGCCAGCAGCGTAGCGGGGGGGGCAGATACGCAGTATTTT.

Remarks on this clone: The junction departs from germline at one end; a sequencing error may be responsible. The genes are TRBV10-3 and TRBJ2-1; D tentatively reads TRBD1 or TRBD2 (6 bases each). CDR3 size: 12 residues. Germline V CDR1 and CDR2: ENHRY, SYGVKD. Here the CDR3 reads CAINEGGDEQFF. The CDR3 DNA follows: TGTGCCATCAATGAGGGGGGCGATGAGCAGTTCTTC.

This chain joins TRBV5-1 and TRBJ2-7, with 10 bases fitting TRBD1. Per germline, CDR1 SGHRS and CDR2 YFSETQ. Losses at the gene ends were 0 bases for V and 4 bases for J; bases not matched to a gene: 1. This CDR3 region has 14 residues. This CDR3 is CASSLGDRGYEQYF. The DNA of the CDR3 is TGCGCCAGCAGCTTGGGGGACAGGGGATACGAGCAGTACTTC. Supplemented by reference TRBV5-1 and TRBJ2-7, the full variable domain reads KAGVTQTPRYLIKTRGQQVTLSCSPISGHRSVSWYQQTPGQGLQFLFEYFSETQRNKGNFPGRFSGRQFSNSRSEMNVSTLELGDSALYLCASSLGDRGYEQYFGPGTRLTVT.

The CDR3 sequence: CAWSHPDRGETGELFF. CDR3 sequence (DNA): TGTGCCTGGAGTCACCCCGACAGGGGAGAGACCGGGGAGCTGTTTTTT. V usage is TRBV30 and J usage is TRBJ2-2; TRBD1 agrees at 8 bases. The CDR3 runs 16 residues. V shed 2 bases and J 5 bases; nucleotides not matched to a gene: 10. Per germline, CDR1 GTSNPN and CDR2 SVGIG (reference sequence).

The CDR3 bases are TGTGCCAGCAGCTTACCCCCCCTTTTAGTGAGCACAGATACGCAGTATTTT. Residues: CASSLPPLLVSTDTQYF. The chain joins TRBV11-2 to TRBJ2-3; no firm D call. CDR1 and CDR2 (germline): SGHAT, FQNNGV. The V gene lost 2 bases and the J gene lost 0 bases, with 15 bases spanning the gap. The CDR3 has 17 residues.

The chain couples TRBV21-1 to TRBJ1-5. TRBV21-1 is a recognized pseudogene. The CDR3 length is 15 residues. The CDR3 DNA reads TGTGCCAGCAGCAAAGCTGGAGGGTGCGCTCAGCCCCAGCATTTT. Its translation is CASSKAGGCAQPQHF.